Shown below are 20 T cell receptor beta chains from a single sample sequenced in a study of T cells in localized non-small cell lung cancer. This table comes from immunoSEQ multiplex PCR, and its TCRdb copy is limited to in-frame clones, with some not included. In the table there are more than 1,500 clones, roughly 24% of which are singletons. Sequenced here: normal lung tissue next to the tumor, sampled before any cancer treatment. All receptors derive from a female donor of 60 years or more with stage II lung adenocarcinoma.

V gene TRBV6-8 combines with J gene TRBJ1-2, with no clear D. V gave up 8 bases and J gave up 3 bases, with 16 bases separating them. Per the germline V gene, CDR1 is MNHGY and CDR2 is SAAAGT. CDR3 length: 14 amino acids. The CDR3 sequence: CASVWREGHYGYTF. CDR3 in DNA: TGTGCCAGCGTGTGGAGGGAAGGACACTATGGCTACACCTTC.

The table lists this clone with a few counts. This chain links TRBV11-3 with TRBJ2-1; the match to TRBD2 covers 14 bases. With 5 bases clipped from V and 8 bases from J, the junction kept 11 bases outside the gene matches. Looked up from germline, CDR1 is SGHNT and CDR2 is YENEEA. This CDR3 is built from 17 residues. Here the CDR3 reads CASSPKRLAGGRDEQFF. The DNA for the CDR3 is TGTGCCAGCAGCCCCAAACGACTAGCGGGAGGGAGGGATGAGCAGTTCTTC.

This clone was detected a few times. The chain combines TRBV6-8 with TRBJ2-2; D is unresolved. Germline assignment: CDR1 MNHGY and CDR2 SAAAGT. The V end lost 6 bases, the J end lost 3 bases, and 14 bases lay between the germline ends. This CDR3 contains 15 residues. In DNA, the CDR3 is TGTGCCAGCAGCGATGGGGTGGTGGACACCGGGGAGCTGTTTTTT. The encoded protein is CASSDGVVDTGELFF.

The chain recombines TRBV28 with TRBJ1-4, with D tentatively TRBD1 (5 bases). The CDR3 is made up of 16 amino acids. Trimming took 5 bases from V and 8 from J, leaving 21 bases between them. Germline values: CDR1 MDHEN, CDR2 SYDVKM. As DNA, the CDR3 is TGTGCCAGCAGTACAAGACTGGGACCGGGATACGAAAAACTGTTTTTT. Its translation is CASSTRLGPGYEKLFF.

The chain carries TRBV19 and TRBJ2-3; the D is unclear. CDR1 LNHDA and CDR2 SQIVND come from the germline V gene (reference sequence). This CDR3 is built from 11 residues. Trimming stripped 3 bases from V and 5 bases from J, with 3 bases between. Here the CDR3 DNA reads TGTGCCAGTAGTATTGGAGATACGCAGTATTTT. Translation gives CASSIGDTQYF.

The chain uses TRBV7-7 and TRBJ1-5; the match to TRBD1 covers 7 bases. The ends lost 5 bases at V and 2 bases at J; junction bases unmatched: 6. The length of the CDR3 is 15 residues. Germline V gives CDR1 SSHAT, CDR2 FNYEAQ (reference sequence). The CDR3 coding sequence is TGTGCCAGCAGCACCAGACAGGGCGGCAATCAGCCCCAGCATTTT. This gives the protein CASSTRQGGNQPQHF.

Only a few counts were recorded for this clone. V gene TRBV11-3 combines with J gene TRBJ2-5, with D possibly being TRBD2 (5 bases). V lost 3 bases and J 1 base, leaving 12 bases between the germline ends. This CDR3 has 15 residues. Germline CDR1 and CDR2: SGHNT and YENEEA. CDR3 nucleotide sequence: TGTGCCAGCAGCTTGGGGAGCGGATTCCAAGAGACCCAGTACTTC. The encoded protein is CASSLGSGFQETQYF.

This clone appeared a few times. This chain connects TRBV28 to TRBJ2-7; 8 bases fit TRBD2. The V gene end was trimmed by 5 bases and the J gene end by 4 bases; junction bases not matched to a gene: 13. In germline, CDR1 is MDHEN, CDR2 SYDVKM. The CDR3 loop spans 16 amino acids. Here the CDR3 reads CASSLPGASGLYEQYF. For the CDR3, the DNA is TGTGCCAGCAGTCTCCCCGGGGCTAGCGGGCTGTACGAGCAGTACTTC.

The gene calls are TRBV14 and TRBJ1-2, with a weak D call TRBD1 (6 bases). The CDR3 loop spans 13 amino acids. V was trimmed by 4 bases and J by 8 bases, leaving 14 bases between them. Germline-derived CDR1 and CDR2 are SGHDN and FVKESK. CDR3 region: CASSPTGFRGYTF. CDR3 nucleotide sequence: TGTGCCAGCAGCCCGACAGGATTCCGAGGCTACACCTTC. The full variable domain, its missing parts supplied by reference TRBV14 and TRBJ1-2, is EAGVTQFPSHSVIEKGQTVTLRCDPISGHDNLYWYRRVMGKEIKFLLHFVKESKQDESGMPNNRFLAERTGGTYSTLKVQPAELEDSGVYFCASSPTGFRGYTFGSGTRLTVV.

This chain connects TRBV18 to TRBJ2-2, with a weak D call TRBD1 (6 bases). Germline CDR1 KGHSH, CDR2 LQKENI. The CDR3 covers 17 residues. Trimming left V 3 bases short and J 0 bases short, with 14 bases between. In DNA, the CDR3 is TGTGCCAGCTCACCTTGGACAGTAAGATCGAACACCGGGGAGCTGTTTTTT. Protein product: CASSPWTVRSNTGELFF.

This chain joins TRBV29-1 and TRBJ2-1, with D possibly TRBD2 on 6 matching bases. Germline V gene data show CDR1 as SQVTM and CDR2 as ANQGSEA. Trimming stripped 4 bases from V and 1 base from J, with 14 bases between. This CDR3 is built from 15 residues. The CDR3, as DNA: TGCAGCGTTGCCCTATTGGGACTTTCCTACAATGAGCAGTTCTTC. It codes for CSVALLGLSYNEQFF.

Here the CDR3 DNA reads TGTGCCAGCAGCTCCGGCGTGCGGGGGACCACTGAAGCTTTCTTT. This translates into CASSSGVRGTTEAFF. J is TRBJ1-1 and V is TRBV14; D may be TRBD1 (5 bases). The CDR3 has 15 residues. Trimming stripped 5 bases from V and 4 bases from J, with 17 bases between. Germline CDR1 reads SGHDN; CDR2 reads FVKESK. Filled out from reference TRBV14 and TRBJ1-1, the complete variable domain reads EAGVTQFPSHSVIEKGQTVTLRCDPISGHDNLYWYRRVMGKEIKFLLHFVKESKQDESGMPNNRFLAERTGGTYSTLKVQPAELEDSGVYFCASSSGVRGTTEAFFGQGTRLTVV.

CDR3 nucleotide sequence: TGTGCCAGCAGTTCCTTGCTCCTGACCGAAAAACTGTTTTTT. This codes for CASSSLLLTEKLFF. The chain joins TRBV6-8 to TRBJ1-4; D gene unclear. The CDR3 has 14 amino acids. The ends were cut back, 4 bases at V and 8 bases at J, with 14 bases in the middle. Germline lookup yields CDR1 MNHGY and CDR2 SAAAGT.

The J gene is TRBJ1-2, the V gene TRBV29-1; weak D call: TRBD1 (5 bases). The V end lost 4 bases, the J end lost 7 bases, and 13 bases lay between the germline ends. Germline V gene sequence: CDR1 SQVTM, CDR2 ANQGSEA. The CDR3 has 12 residues. The CDR3 spells CSVGSGQGGYTF. CDR3 nucleotide sequence: TGCAGCGTTGGGTCCGGTCAGGGTGGCTACACCTTC.

The gene calls are TRBV6-8 and TRBJ1-3, with a possible D match to TRBD1 (5 bases). V dropped 5 bases and J dropped 0 bases, with 8 bases sitting between them. Germline V gene data show CDR1 as MNHGY and CDR2 as SAAAGT. The CDR3 contains 14 residues. The DNA for the CDR3 is TGTGCCAGCAGTCCCGACAGCTCTGGAAACACCATATATTTT. Translating gives CASSPDSSGNTIYF.

The genes are TRBV29-1 and TRBJ2-3; tentatively, D is TRBD1 (6 bases). The V end lost 7 bases, the J end lost 2 bases, and 10 bases lay between the germline ends. The CDR3 totals 12 residues. Germline-derived CDR1 and CDR2 are SQVTM and ANQGSEA. This chain's CDR3 is CSAGAFTDTQYF. In DNA form, the CDR3 reads TGCAGCGCAGGGGCTTTCACAGATACGCAGTATTTT.

The sample holds a few counts of this clone. This chain uses TRBV28 with TRBJ2-1; D tentatively reads TRBD1 or TRBD2 (5 bases each). V dropped 6 bases and J dropped 7 bases, with 16 bases sitting between them. Germline V lookup: CDR1 MDHEN, CDR2 SYDVKM. CDR3 length equals 14 residues. The CDR3 DNA reads as TGTGCCAGCAGGCCGGGACGAATATTGAATGAGCAGTTCTTC. This encodes CASRPGRILNEQFF. Full variable domain (missing parts from reference TRBV28 and TRBJ2-1): DVKVTQSSRYLVKRTGEKVFLECVQDMDHENMFWYRQDPGLGLRLIYFSYDVKMKEKGDIPEGYSVSREKKERFSLILESASTNQTSMYLCASRPGRILNEQFFGPGTRLTVL.

The chain couples TRBV10-2 to TRBJ2-2, with D hard to call. Deletions cut 10 bases from V and 4 bases from J, with 16 bases between. CDR3 length equals 14 residues. The germline CDR1 and CDR2 sequences are WSHSY and SAAADI. The CDR3, as DNA: TGCGCCAACCGTCCGACCGGTGCCACCGGGGAGCTGTTTTTT. It yields the protein CANRPTGATGELFF.

A few counts support this clone. The chain carries TRBV7-8 and TRBJ1-2; D gene unclear. CDR1 is SGHVS and CDR2 is FQNEAQ in the germline V gene. This CDR3 region has 13 residues. The germline V and J ends were trimmed by 5 bases and 11 bases, with 18 bases remaining between them. In DNA, the CDR3 is TGTGCCAGCAGCCCCGCGCCAGCGGGTAGGTACACCTTC. The encoded protein is CASSPAPAGRYTF. The full variable domain, rest sourced from reference TRBV7-8 and TRBJ1-2, is GAGVSQSPRYKVAKRGQDVALRCDPISGHVSLFWYQQALGQGPEFLTYFQNEAQLDKSGLPSDRFFAERPEGSVSTLKIQRTQQEDSAVYLCASSPAPAGRYTFGSGTRLTVV.

The CDR3 region is CASSYAQWGGSNSPLHF. The CDR3 DNA is TGTGCCAGCAGTTATGCCCAATGGGGGGGCTCTAATTCACCCCTCCACTTT. This chain links TRBV6-7 with TRBJ1-6; a weak D match, TRBD1 (6 bases). TRBV6-7 has ORF status, its function being uncertain. V lost 3 bases and J 6 bases, leaving 18 bases between the germline ends. The CDR3 extends over 17 amino acids.